The present entry profiles one TCR beta chain with its context. At one end, the junction sequence differs from germline, possibly due to a read error. This entry belongs to a study of blood T cell repertoires in COVID-19. Overall study context: The United States, Italy and Spain supplied acute and convalescent COVID-19 samples. PBMCs, B-cell-depleted T cells, or T cells were the source of the cDNA or gDNA that made up the material.

The CDR3 consists of 11 residues. The germline gives CDR1 MDHEN, CDR2 SYDVKM. In the authors' workflow: Reference gene primers were amplified, and this amplification served to estimate nucleated cell counts. Sequencing was performed with immunoSEQ multiplex PCR; in TCRdb, only in-frame clones are kept and a portion is missing. D and trimming were read from the DNA, whereas the V and J calls and clone size are those reported in that table. This sample has about 280,000 clones, with 89% found just once. The chain has TRBV28 and TRBJ2-3; D is ambiguous. Input material: peripheral blood. This TCR derives from a woman aged 40-49 years who had recovered from COVID-19. This CDR3 reads CASSSTYTQYF. In nucleotides, the CDR3 is TGTGCCAGCAGTTCCACATATACGCAGTATTTT.